Each of the 26 T cell receptor beta chains below was sequenced from the same sample in a study of spatial heterogeneity in lung cancer. Study outcomes and limitations: Mutation counts in tumors were tracked by counts of expanded intratumoral alpha and beta TCRs.

Documented time point: sample taken at primary tumor resection. TCRdb reprocessed the 5' RACE reads with MiXCR, giving one entry per CDR3 protein. The table shows roughly 15,000 distinct CDR3 sequences, with 4.7% occurring only once. These receptors are not linked to any known antigen. The sample was lung tumor tissue, taken at surgery. The source of these receptors is a female donor with early-stage non-small cell lung cancer.

This chain connects TRBV7-3 to TRBJ1-4, with D unclear. CDR1 is SGHTA and CDR2 is FQGTGA in the germline V gene. Trimming removed 4 bases from V and 10 bases from J, with 7 bases in between. The CDR3 covers 11 residues. The CDR3 reads CASSSGGKLFF. CDR3 DNA sequence: TGTGCCAGCAGCTCCGGCGGAAAACTGTTTTTT.

In this sample, this clonotype turned up many times. The V call is TRBV28, the J call TRBJ1-4; D perhaps matches TRBD1 (6 bases). The CDR3 sequence is 15 residues long. The V end was cut by 8 bases, the J end by 0 bases, with 13 bases between. Germline CDR1 MDHEN, CDR2 SYDVKM. DNA of the CDR3: TGTGCCAGCCAAGGACAGAGCGCAACTAATGAAAAACTGTTTTTT. It encodes CASQGQSATNEKLFF.

This clonotype was seen many times. The genes are TRBV20-1 and TRBJ2-5, with TRBD1 identical over 8 bases. Germline values: CDR1 DFQATT, CDR2 SNEGSKA (reference sequence). The J segment lost 4 bases and the V segment lost 6 bases, leaving 16 bases of the junction unmatched. The CDR3 totals 16 residues. CDR3 amino acids: CSAEGWGQVVGETQYF. The DNA of the CDR3 is TGCAGTGCGGAGGGTTGGGGACAGGTAGTAGGAGAGACCCAGTACTTC.

In this sample, this clonotype turned up a few times. J is TRBJ1-5 and V is TRBV30; 8 bases are a match to TRBD1. The CDR3 length is 15 residues. J gave up 3 bases and V 3 bases, and 7 bases lay outside the gene matches. CDR1 is GTSNPN and CDR2 is SVGIG in the germline V gene (reference sequence). The CDR3 nucleotides are TGTGCCTGGAGGATACAGGGGGGCGACAATCAGCCCCAGCATTTT. It yields the protein CAWRIQGGDNQPQHF.

This clonotype was seen at least ten times. The gene calls are TRBV5-4 and TRBJ2-1; the match to TRBD2 covers 7 bases. CDR1 SGHNT and CDR2 YYREEE come from the germline V gene (reference sequence). The V segment lost 0 bases and the J segment 7 bases; nucleotides outside the gene matches: 10. The CDR3 is made up of 16 amino acids. CDR3 protein: CASSLAGSGNQNEQFF. The CDR3 DNA sequence: TGTGCCAGCAGCTTGGCCGGGAGCGGGAATCAGAATGAGCAGTTCTTC.

Many counts were recorded for this clonotype. The chain links TRBV4-1 to TRBJ2-7; 7 positions match TRBD1. The CDR3 extends over 15 amino acids. V dropped 4 bases and J dropped 7; count of bases not matched to a gene: 13. Per germline, CDR1 MGHRA and CDR2 YSYEKL. CDR3 nucleotide sequence: TGCGCCAGCAGCCCTACTCCACAGGGGCCTGGGGAGCAGTACTTC. Its protein is CASSPTPQGPGEQYF.

This clonotype came up a few times. The chain joins TRBV2 to TRBJ1-2; D is uncertain. CDR1 is SNHLY, CDR2 FYNNEI, per germline. CDR3 length: 10 amino acids. Trimming took 1 base from V and 8 from J, leaving 2 bases between them. CDR3 DNA: TGTGCCAGCAGTGAAGAGGGCTACACCTTC. Protein product: CASSEEGYTF. The variable domain in full, with the rest retrieved from reference TRBV2 and TRBJ1-2, is EPEVTQTPSHQVTQMGQEVILRCVPISNHLYFYWYRQILGQKVEFLVSFYNNEISEKSEIFDDQFSVERPDGSNFTLKIRSTKLEDSAMYFCASSEEGYTFGSGTRLTVV.

The V gene is TRBV2, the J gene TRBJ2-7; D might be TRBD2 (6 bases). CDR1 is SNHLY, CDR2 FYNNEI, per germline. V was trimmed by 4 bases and J by 2 bases, leaving 12 bases between them. This CDR3 is built from 14 residues. The CDR3 coding sequence is TGTGCCAGCAGTGCGACGGGGGTACCCTACGAGCAGTACTTC. This translates into CASSATGVPYEQYF.

This clonotype was counted a single time. CDR3 region: CASSPGGALNEQFF. The CDR3 DNA reads TGTGCCAGCAGCCCAGGGGGGGCATTAAATGAGCAGTTCTTC. V and J are TRBV11-2 and TRBJ2-1; D might be TRBD1 or TRBD2, each matching 7 bases. The V end was cut by 5 bases, the J end by 7 bases, with 15 bases between. CDR1 is SGHAT, CDR2 FQNNGV, per germline. The CDR3 consists of 14 residues.

This clonotype was picked up many times. The rearrangement joins TRBV5-6 to TRBJ2-3, with D tentatively TRBD1 or TRBD2 (6 bases each). Between the trimmed V and J ends, which lost 1 base and 9 bases, there was a span of 12 bases. The CDR3 covers 13 residues. The V gene's germline CDR1 is SGHDT and CDR2 YYEEEE. For the CDR3, the DNA is TGTGCCAGCAGCTTGTGGGGGGCCGGCACGCAGTATTTT. Amino acid sequence: CASSLWGAGTQYF.

This clonotype was seen at least ten times. The chain joins TRBV2 to TRBJ1-1; possible D gene TRBD1, 5 bases. The CDR3 has 15 amino acids. Germline V gene sequence: CDR1 SNHLY, CDR2 FYNNEI. The V gene lost 4 bases and the J gene lost 4 bases, with 16 bases spanning the gap. The chain's CDR3 is CASSATSGFGTEAFF. CDR3 sequence (DNA): TGTGCCAGCAGTGCAACTTCAGGGTTCGGCACTGAAGCTTTCTTT.

This clonotype was counted many times. This sequence joins TRBV20-1 and TRBJ2-3, with 8 nucleotides matching TRBD1. V trimming: 6 bases; J trimming: 3 bases; junction bases outside the gene matches: 11. The CDR3 sequence is 15 residues long. CDR1 is DFQATT and CDR2 is SNEGSKA in the germline V gene (reference sequence). The CDR3 DNA reads TGCAGTGCCCAGGACAGGGACGTTGGGACAGATACGCAGTATTTT. Its translation is CSAQDRDVGTDTQYF.

The rearrangement joins TRBV5-1 to TRBJ2-5; 8 bases map to TRBD2. CDR3 size: 17 residues. Germline V gives CDR1 SGHRS, CDR2 YFSETQ. With V trimmed by 4 bases and J by 4 bases, 15 bases remained unmatched. The CDR3 DNA reads TGCGCCAGCAGCCCATCCGAGACTAGCGTACAGACAGAGACCCAGTACTTC. Encoded protein: CASSPSETSVQTETQYF.

This clonotype was seen at least ten times. The chain links TRBV6-1 to TRBJ2-2, with D perhaps TRBD1 (6 bases). The CDR3 covers 17 residues. CDR1 is MNHNS and CDR2 is SASEGT in the germline V gene. Trimming took off 3 bases at V and 4 bases at J, with 18 bases between the two ends. CDR3 sequence: CASSEYLGTTSTGELFF. The CDR3 nucleotides are TGTGCCAGCAGTGAGTACCTAGGGACAACCAGCACCGGGGAGCTGTTTTTT.

The table lists this clonotype with many counts. V is TRBV14 and J is TRBJ1-2, with 9 bases aligning to TRBD1. The trim removed 4 bases at V and 9 bases at J, leaving 9 bases unmatched. The V gene's germline CDR1 is SGHDN and CDR2 FVKESK. CDR3 length: 14 amino acids. CDR3 bases: TGTGCCAGCAGCCCCTGGGGACAGGGAAATAGCTACACCTTC. It codes for CASSPWGQGNSYTF.

This clonotype was detected ten times or more. The chain uses TRBV5-1 and TRBJ2-3; D might be TRBD1 (7 bases). CDR3 size: 16 residues. The ends were cut back, 4 bases at V and 2 bases at J, with 17 bases in the middle. CDR1 and CDR2 (germline): SGHRS, YFSETQ. In DNA, the CDR3 is TGCGCCAGCAGCACACAGACAGGGAGGATCACAGATACGCAGTATTTT. This gives the protein CASSTQTGRITDTQYF.

This clonotype is classed as medium-sized. This chain connects TRBV5-4 to TRBJ1-4; TRBD1 might be the D (5 bases). The CDR3 loop spans 14 amino acids. Trimming pared 1 base from V and 7 bases from J, leaving 11 bases between. The germline V gene encodes CDR1 SGHNT and CDR2 YYREEE (reference sequence). CDR3 residues: CASSLKGEGEKLFF. The CDR3 DNA reads as TGTGCCAGCAGCTTGAAAGGGGAAGGTGAAAAACTGTTTTTT. Combining the CDR3 with reference TRBV5-4 and TRBJ1-4 gives the whole variable domain ETGVTQSPTHLIKTRGQQVTLRCSSQSGHNTVSWYQQALGQGPQFIFQYYREEENGRGNFPPRFSGLQFPNYSSELNVNALELDDSALYLCASSLKGEGEKLFFGSGTQLSVL.

This clonotype was found many times. V is TRBV6-2 or TRBV6-3 and J is TRBJ2-5; TRBD1 aligns across 7 bases. Germline V gives CDR1 MNHEY, CDR2 SVGEGT. The CDR3 spans 15 residues. Trimming took 0 bases from V and 3 from J; bases not matched to a gene: 4. CDR3 bases: TGTGCCAGCAGTTACTCCGGGACAGCTAAAGAGACCCAGTACTTC. Its protein product is CASSYSGTAKETQYF.

This clonotype was observed many times. V usage is TRBV30 and J usage is TRBJ1-1; tentative D call: TRBD1 (5 bases). In germline, CDR1 is GTSNPN, CDR2 SVGIG (reference sequence). This CDR3 is built from 12 residues. V lost 3 bases to trimming and J lost 8 bases, with 13 bases between them. The CDR3 nucleotides are TGTGCCTGGAGGATGGGGGGGACCGAAGCTTTCTTT. It yields the protein CAWRMGGTEAFF.

The CDR3 here is CASGLGENTQYF. The CDR3 coding sequence is TGTGCTAGTGGTTTGGGCGAAAATACGCAGTATTTT. The V and J genes are TRBV12-5 and TRBJ2-3; D is unresolved. The CDR3 totals 12 residues. The germline gives CDR1 LGHNT, CDR2 FRNRAP. V shed 1 base and J shed 7 bases, with 6 bases lying between them.

There are many counts of this clonotype. The CDR3 loop is CASRRDSYEQYF. The CDR3 bases are TGTGCCAGCAGACGTGACAGCTACGAGCAGTACTTC. The chain is built from TRBV2 and TRBJ2-7, with D possibly TRBD1 on 5 matching bases. Germline assignment: CDR1 SNHLY and CDR2 FYNNEI. The CDR3 runs 12 residues. V shed 6 bases and J shed 3 bases, with 9 bases lying between them.

There are many counts of this clonotype. This chain links TRBV20-1 with TRBJ2-7; 8 positions agree with TRBD1. From germline, CDR1 is DFQATT and CDR2 SNEGSKA (reference sequence). Unmatched junction bases numbered 9, after V lost 0 bases and J lost 5 bases. The CDR3 spans 15 residues. In DNA, the CDR3 is TGCAGTGCTAGAGATTTCAGGGGGCTCTTCGACGAGCAGTACTTC. Translated, it gives CSARDFRGLFDEQYF.

This clonotype appeared many times. The chain combines TRBV27 with TRBJ1-1, with D possibly matching TRBD1 (5 bases). This CDR3 comprises 14 residues. With 5 bases removed from V and 0 bases from J, the gap between germline ends came to 10 bases. Germline V lookup: CDR1 MNHEY, CDR2 SMNVEV (reference sequence). The CDR3 loop reads CASSRSQVNTEAFF. CDR3 sequence (DNA): TGTGCCAGCAGTAGATCACAGGTGAACACTGAAGCTTTCTTT.

The sample holds a few counts of this clonotype. This chain uses TRBV7-9 with TRBJ2-4; tentatively, D is TRBD2 (5 bases). Between the trimmed V and J ends, which lost 8 bases and 2 bases, there was a span of 7 bases. This CDR3 is 12 amino acids long. CDR1 SEHNR and CDR2 FQNEAQ come from the germline V gene (reference sequence). CDR3 nucleotides: TGTGCCAGCGCGGGCACCAAAAACATTCAGTACTTC. It encodes CASAGTKNIQYF.

This clonotype has at least ten counts. V gene TRBV6-5 combines with J gene TRBJ1-4; maybe TRBD1 (6 bases). V was shortened by 0 bases and J by 4 bases, with 9 bases between the two germline ends. This CDR3 has 15 residues. Germline loops: CDR1 MNHEY, CDR2 SVGAGI. The CDR3 region has the DNA TGTGCCAGCAGTTACTCCGTGGGACATAATGAAAAACTGTTTTTT. Its protein is CASSYSVGHNEKLFF.

This clonotype appeared many times. The chain combines TRBV20-1 with TRBJ1-6, with 9 bases fitting TRBD1. Germline lookup yields CDR1 DFQATT and CDR2 SNEGSKA (reference sequence). The V and J ends lost 1 base and 9 bases, in that order; junction bases with no gene match: 7. CDR3 length: 15 residues. CDR3 amino acids: CSARVWTGVASPLHF. As DNA, the CDR3 is TGCAGTGCTAGAGTTTGGACAGGGGTTGCTTCACCCCTCCACTTT.